A single sample is the source of the 15 T cell receptor beta chains below, sequenced in a study of shared clonotypes between healthy human individuals. Data came from immunoSEQ multiplex PCR; TCRdb stores just in-frame clones and leaves some out. The sample records a few million clones, approximately 95% being singletons. The sample comprised naive CD4+ T cells sorted from blood. Subset indicated: CD45RA+ positively selected. Receptor source: a man younger than 35 in good health.

Here the CDR3 DNA reads TGTGCCTGCGGGACAGGGGGCACCAGCACAGATACGCAGTATTTT. Amino acid sequence: CACGTGGTSTDTQYF. V and J are TRBV30 and TRBJ2-3; 12 bases match TRBD1. The CDR3 consists of 15 residues. Germline loops: CDR1 GTSNPN, CDR2 SVGIG (reference sequence). With 6 bases clipped from V and 0 bases from J, the junction kept 4 bases outside the gene matches.

The CDR3 is CATDDRRDPYGYTF. In nucleotides, the CDR3 is TGTGCCACCGATGATCGCAGGGATCCCTATGGCTACACCTTC. The rearrangement joins TRBV10-3 to TRBJ1-2, with a weak D call TRBD1 (5 bases). V was shortened by 10 bases and J by 4 bases, with 19 bases between the two germline ends. Germline CDR1 reads ENHRY; CDR2 reads SYGVKD. The CDR3 extends over 14 amino acids.

This rearrangement joins TRBV7-2 to TRBJ2-5; D remains ambiguous. V lost 4 bases and J lost 1, with 7 bases in between. CDR1 SGHTA and CDR2 FQGNSA come from the germline V gene. The CDR3 loop spans 13 amino acids. The CDR3 nucleotides read TGTGCCAGCAGCTCGGACCTCCAAGAGACCCAGTACTTC. Protein: CASSSDLQETQYF.

The chain links TRBV18 to TRBJ1-5; D is uncertain. CDR1 and CDR2 from the germline V gene are KGHSH and LQKENI. V lost 4 bases, J lost 4 bases, and 11 bases lay in between. This CDR3 spans 14 amino acids. The CDR3 DNA is TGTGCCAGCTCACGGACCGATGGGAATCAGCCCCAGCATTTT. Translation gives CASSRTDGNQPQHF. Combining the CDR3 with reference TRBV18 and TRBJ1-5 gives the whole variable domain NAGVMQNPRHLVRRRGQEARLRCSPMKGHSHVYWYRQLPEEGLKFMVYLQKENIIDESGMPKERFSAEFPKEGPSILRIQQVVRGDSAAYFCASSRTDGNQPQHFGDGTRLSIL.

This chain links TRBV11-2 with TRBJ2-7; D gene ambiguous. The CDR3 totals 12 residues. Germline CDR1 is SGHAT and CDR2 is FQNNGV. The V end lost 3 bases, the J end lost 5 bases, and 8 bases lay between the germline ends. This CDR3 is CASSLGLHEQYF. CDR3 bases: TGTGCCAGCAGCTTGGGTCTCCACGAGCAGTACTTC.

This clone was detected only once. The rearrangement links TRBV4-3 to TRBJ1-2; no definite D call. The length of the CDR3 is 15 residues. CDR1 and CDR2 (germline): LGHNA, YSLEER. V shed 0 bases and J shed 4 bases, with 12 bases lying between them. The CDR3 nucleotides are TGCGCCAGCAGCCAAGATTACCGGGCCCCCTATGGCTACACCTTC. Encoded protein: CASSQDYRAPYGYTF.

The chain carries TRBV14 and TRBJ2-7, with 7 positions matching TRBD2. Germline lookup yields CDR1 SGHDN and CDR2 FVKESK. J was trimmed by 9 bases and V by 0 bases; bases with no gene match: 14. This CDR3 region has 16 residues. For the CDR3, the DNA is TGTGCCAGCAGCCAAGATAGTCCGGGAGGCCCTTCGGGGCAGTACTTC. Translating gives CASSQDSPGGPSGQYF.

The rearrangement uses TRBV6-5 and TRBJ2-7, with 8 bases lining up with TRBD2. Unmatched junction bases numbered 9, after V lost 7 bases and J lost 4 bases. This CDR3 contains 14 residues. The germline CDR1 and CDR2 sequences are MNHEY and SVGAGI. In DNA, the CDR3 is TGTGCCAGCACCGCGCCCAGCGGGAGATACGAGCAGTACTTC. It yields the protein CASTAPSGRYEQYF.

The V gene is TRBV18, the J gene TRBJ1-1; 7 nucleotides align to TRBD1. Germline-derived CDR1 and CDR2 are KGHSH and LQKENI. CDR3 length: 13 amino acids. V shed 5 bases and J 3 bases; nucleotides not matched to a gene: 3. Here the CDR3 DNA reads TGTGCCAGCTCATCCGACAGGGACACTGAAGCTTTCTTT. Translation gives CASSSDRDTEAFF.

V gene TRBV4-1 combines with J gene TRBJ2-7; 9 nucleotides line up with TRBD2. The germline V gene encodes CDR1 MGHRA and CDR2 YSYEKL. J lost 2 bases, V lost 3 bases, and 8 bases had no gene match. The CDR3 length is 16 residues. Here the CDR3 DNA reads TGCGCCAGCAGCCAGGCGACTAGCGGAGGGCCCTACGAGCAGTACTTC. This gives the protein CASSQATSGGPYEQYF.

This clone showed up just a few times. V gene TRBV11-2 combines with J gene TRBJ1-2; D not certain. Germline V gene sequence: CDR1 SGHAT, CDR2 FQNNGV. Trimming pared 0 bases from V and 6 bases from J, leaving 8 bases between. The CDR3 is 13 amino acids. CDR3 sequence (DNA): TGTGCCAGCAGCTTAGATCATAGTGATGGCTACACCTTC. Translation gives CASSLDHSDGYTF.

V usage is TRBV6-1 and J usage is TRBJ1-2; 9 bases are shared with TRBD1. This CDR3 is built from 17 residues. The trim removed 3 bases at V and 2 bases at J, leaving 10 bases unmatched. CDR1 and CDR2 from the germline V gene are MNHNS and SASEGT. CDR3 nucleotides: TGTGCCAGCAGTGATTCGGGGACAGGGATTCCGAACTATGGCTACACCTTC. It specifies CASSDSGTGIPNYGYTF.

The V call is TRBV21-1, the J call TRBJ1-6. TRBV21-1 represents a pseudogene. The CDR3 length is 13 residues. The CDR3 nucleotides read TGTGCCACCCGCCGGGGTAATAATTCACCCCTCCACTTT. Its translation: CATRRGNNSPLHF.

The V and J genes are TRBV27 and TRBJ2-7; D ambiguous. The CDR3 has 14 residues. Trimming cost V 3 bases and J 2 bases, with 11 bases left between them. Germline lookup yields CDR1 MNHEY and CDR2 SMNVEV (reference sequence). CDR3 nucleotides: TGTGCCAGCAGTTTTGGCCGGCAGCCCTACGAGCAGTACTTC. It yields the protein CASSFGRQPYEQYF.

V and J are TRBV6-1 and TRBJ1-5; D is ambiguous. Trimming shortened V by 4 bases and J by 3 bases, and 10 bases separated the two germline ends. CDR1 is MNHNS and CDR2 is SASEGT in the germline V gene. The CDR3 totals 14 residues. The CDR3 sequence is CASSAGRFNQPQHF. CDR3 nucleotide sequence: TGTGCCAGCAGTGCCGGGCGGTTCAATCAGCCCCAGCATTTT.